This T cell receptor (beta chain) was recorded in a study of neurological immune-mediated disorders. Synthesis of cDNA was carried out by template-switch 5'RACE. The reaction used 10-nucleotide random UMIs. Each sequencing run yielded over 170 million TCR-beta sequences from 15-18 subjects. MiXCR was run by TCRdb on the 5' RACE reads, yielding one entry per CDR3 protein. The table records tens of thousands of distinct CDR3 sequences, less than 15% of them present only once. Time point noted: longitudinal time-point 2. The unsorted libraries were produced from 2 million PBMCs held at -80 C. On this clonotype: Its antigen is as yet unknown. Relative to the germline gene, one junction end is altered; a read error may explain this.

Findings and limits, study-wide: HTLV-1-associated myelopathy had the most TCR clonal expansion, while multiple sclerosis had the least, a level that fell below healthy controls.

Germline-derived CDR1 and CDR2 are DFQATT and SNEGSKA (reference sequence). The CDR3 spans 17 residues. The sample consisted of PBMCs. The chain is built from TRBV20-1 and TRBJ2-1; 9 positions agree with TRBD2. The clonotype was recovered from a female donor with HTLV-1-associated myelopathy (HAM/TSP). CDR3 in DNA: TGCAGTACTAGAGCCGACAGCGGGGGGTACCTCTACGATGAGCAGTTCTTC. Its protein product is CSTRADSGGYLYDEQFF.